Included here is one T cell receptor (beta chain) sequence, with context. The sample belongs to a study of ipilimumab plus nivolumab after autologous stem cell transplantation. This table comes from immunoSEQ multiplex PCR, and its TCRdb copy is limited to in-frame clones, with some not included. The sample lists approximately 80,000 clones, over 80% occurring once. Germline CDR1 and CDR2: KGHSH and LQKENI. CDR3 size: 15 residues. V gave up 0 bases and J gave up 5 bases, with 11 bases separating them. Sequenced material: PBMCs, taken in a trial of ipilimumab plus nivolumab as post-transplant consolidation. This chain connects TRBV18 to TRBJ2-1; possible D gene TRBD1, 6 bases. The origin of this receptor is a male donor with diffuse large B-cell lymphoma. The CDR3 DNA reads TGTGCCAGCTCACCACCGGGGGCCCGCAACAATGAGCAGTTCTTC. It translates to CASSPPGARNNEQFF.